This TCR beta chain was documented in a study of blood T cells in healthy people across ages. The CDR3 contains 14 residues. After removal of 4 bases from V and 6 bases from J, the junction contained 11 bases not matched to a gene. Germline-derived CDR1 and CDR2 are SQVTM and ANQGSEA. A J-beta primer mix and a sample-barcoded 5' primer were used in a second PCR of roughly 6 to 12 cycles. Via MiXCR, TCRdb re-called the 5' RACE reads, giving one row per CDR3 protein. The table shows 900,000 to 950,000 distinct CDR3 sequences, with about 29% occurring only once. The same sample was also used in a study of T cells of mothers and their children. Per that paper: The yield was over 9.5 million TCR beta CDR3 reads from each mother and around 2.9 million from each child.

V usage is TRBV29-1 and J usage is TRBJ2-7; the match to TRBD1 covers 8 bases. The TCR originated in a woman in her 40s in good health. The sample was blood. CDR3 sequence: CSVAANRGAGEQYF. The DNA for the CDR3 is TGCAGCGTTGCGGCTAACAGGGGGGCGGGCGAGCAGTACTTC.